The present T cell receptor beta chain was sequenced within a study of technical replicates of blood from several donors. This CDR3 contains 12 residues. J was trimmed by 3 bases and V by 7 bases; bases with no gene match: 4. Germline CDR1 reads SQVTM; CDR2 reads ANQGSEA. Profiling relied on immunoSEQ multiplex PCR, and the TCRdb table lists in-frame clones only, not all of them. This sample carries over 70,000 clones, 90% of them seen once, and the ten largest clones take about 4.3%. The chain employs TRBV29-1 and TRBJ1-1; TRBD1 aligns across 8 bases. The material sequenced was PBMCs. The clonotype was recovered from a human donor in good health. Some clones in this sample may be carry-over from other donors' samples. CDR3 sequence (DNA): TGCAGCGCCAAGACAGGGGACACTGAAGCTTTCTTT. Amino acids: CSAKTGDTEAFF.